The T cell receptor beta chain under discussion was sequenced for a study of T-cell memory formation after mild COVID-19. Overall study: Most TCR clusters belonged to a single donor.

Germline assignment: CDR1 SEHNR and CDR2 FQNEAQ (reference sequence). The CDR3 extends over 14 amino acids. Trimming cost V 2 bases and J 2 bases, with 9 bases left between them. 5'RACE with constant-segment primers built TCRalpha and TCRbeta cDNA libraries with UMIs. Via MiXCR, TCRdb re-called the 5' RACE reads, giving one row per CDR3 protein. The sample has 150,000 to 200,000 distinct CDR3 sequences; approximately 13% are singletons. The chain joins TRBV7-9 to TRBJ2-5, with a possible D match to TRBD2 (5 bases). The sample taken for sequencing was PBMCs or a T cell subset sorted from them (not recorded which). This clonotype originated in a man between 18 and 35 years old who had mild COVID-19 (a few samples of this study predate the infection). Cell type and time point are not known. CDR3 DNA: TGTGCCAGCAGCTTACGACGGGATCAAGAGACCCAGTACTTC. Its translation: CASSLRRDQETQYF. The full variable domain, with the rest looked up from reference TRBV7-9 and TRBJ2-5, is DTGVSQNPRHKITKRGQNVTFRCDPISEHNRLYWYRQTLGQGPEFLTYFQNEAQLEKSRLLSDRFSAERPKGSFSTLEIQRTEQGDSAMYLCASSLRRDQETQYFGPGTRLLVL.